Listed below are T cell receptor beta chains from one sample, sequenced in a study of lymphopenia after photon versus proton radiotherapy. Method: immunoSEQ multiplex PCR; TCRdb's copy keeps in-frame clones and lacks some. The sample has approximately 65,000 clones; roughly 93% are singletons. This specimen was peripheral blood, taken from a patient treated with photon-based radiotherapy. The receptor set was obtained from a woman aged 70 to 79 with pancreatic cancer. Each CDR3 is given with its conserved first and last residue. D genes are given only for firm matches. Clone size is given for some rows only: seen once, a few or many times, or a class if the clone is expanded.

TRBV4-2	NA	TRBJ2-2	NA	16	TGTGCCAGCAGCCAAGACACAGGGACGAACACCGGGGAGCTGTTTTTT	CASSQDTGTNTGELFF
TRBV7-9	once	TRBJ2-3	NA	14	TGTGCCAGCAGCTTTGGCGGGAACACAGATACGCAGTATTTT	CASSFGGNTDTQYF
TRBV6-4	once	TRBJ2-2	TRBD1	14	TGTGCCAGCAGCCGACAGGGGGACACCGGGGAGCTGTTTTTT	CASSRQGDTGELFF
TRBV5-1	NA	TRBJ1-4	TRBD1	14	TGCGCCAGCAGTTTCGGACAGGGTTACGAAAAACTGTTTTTT	CASSFGQGYEKLFF
TRBV6-5	once	TRBJ1-3	NA	14	TGTGCCAGCAGTTACGCTACCTCTGGAAACACCATATATTTT	CASSYATSGNTIYF
TRBV11-3	NA	TRBJ2-1	TRBD2	14	TGTGCCAGCAGCCCGTCGGGGGGGGGCAATGAGCAGTTCTTC	CASSPSGGGNEQFF
TRBV19	NA	TRBJ2-5	NA	13	TGTGCCAGTAGTATGGGCCGCCAAGAGACCCAGTACTTC	CASSMGRQETQYF
TRBV12-5	NA	TRBJ2-7	NA	15	TGTGCTAGTGGTTACGCCCAAGAGACCCCCTACGAGCAGTACTTC	CASGYAQETPYEQYF
TRBV4-1	NA	TRBJ2-7	NA	15	TGCGCCAGCAGCCAAGTTGGTACGAGGGGATACGAGCAGTACTTC	CASSQVGTRGYEQYF
TRBV13	NA	TRBJ2-7	TRBD2	17	TGTGCCAGCAGCTCGCGGGCCCGGGGGGTTAGCTCCTACGAGCAGTACTTC	CASSSRARGVSSYEQYF
TRBV6-6	NA	TRBJ2-1	NA	14	TGTGCCAGCAGTTACTCTGCTTCCCCCAATGAGCAGTTCTTC	CASSYSASPNEQFF